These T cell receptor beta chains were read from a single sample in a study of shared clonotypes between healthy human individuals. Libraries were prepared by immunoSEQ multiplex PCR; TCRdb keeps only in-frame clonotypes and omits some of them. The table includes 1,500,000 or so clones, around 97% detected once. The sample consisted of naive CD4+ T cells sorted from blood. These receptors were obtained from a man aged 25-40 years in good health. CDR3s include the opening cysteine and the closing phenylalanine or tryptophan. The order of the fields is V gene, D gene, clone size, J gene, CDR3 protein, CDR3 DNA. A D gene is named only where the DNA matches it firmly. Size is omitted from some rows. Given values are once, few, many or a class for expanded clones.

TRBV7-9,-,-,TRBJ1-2,CASSLDAIGYTF,TGTGCCAGCAGCTTAGATGCTATTGGCTACACCTTC
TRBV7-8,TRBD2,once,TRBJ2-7,CASSSTGLAGITIPQSSYEQYF,TGTGCCAGCAGCTCGACGGGACTAGCGGGAATCACGATCCCGCAGAGCTCCTACGAGCAGTACTTC
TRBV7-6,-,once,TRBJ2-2,CASSQVLLPNTGELFF,TGTGCCAGCAGCCAGGTCCTCTTGCCAAACACCGGGGAGCTGTTTTTT
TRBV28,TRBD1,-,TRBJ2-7,CASSRDRGYYEQYF,TGTGCCAGCAGTCGGGACAGGGGGTACTACGAGCAGTACTTC
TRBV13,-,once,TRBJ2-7,CASSRTGKYEQYF,TGTGCCAGCAGCCGAACAGGGAAATACGAGCAGTACTTC
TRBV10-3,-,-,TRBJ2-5,CAISEEKETQYF,TGTGCCATCAGTGAGGAGAAAGAGACCCAGTACTTC
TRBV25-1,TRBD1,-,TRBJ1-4,CASSPVTHRGTNEKLFF,TGTGCCAGCAGCCCCGTTACGCACAGGGGCACTAATGAAAAACTGTTTTTT
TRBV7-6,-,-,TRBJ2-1,CASSLWLAPEGGEQFF,TGTGCCAGCAGCTTATGGCTAGCCCCCGAGGGGGGTGAGCAGTTCTTC
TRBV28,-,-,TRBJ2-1,CASSGPQDSYNEQFF,TGTGCCAGCAGTGGGCCACAGGACTCCTACAATGAGCAGTTCTTC
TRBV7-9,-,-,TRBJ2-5,CASSPLGVQETQYF,TGTGCCAGCAGCCCATTGGGGGTACAAGAGACCCAGTACTTC
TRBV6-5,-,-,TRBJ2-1,CATGGVEQFF,TGTGCCACAGGGGGGGTTGAGCAGTTCTTC
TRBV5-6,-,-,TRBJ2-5,CASSSVQRETQYF,TGTGCCAGCAGCTCGGTTCAGAGAGAGACCCAGTACTTC
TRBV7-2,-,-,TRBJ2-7,CASSPRVGLYEQYF,TGTGCCAGCAGTCCCAGGGTAGGTTTGTACGAGCAGTACTTC
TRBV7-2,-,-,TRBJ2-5,CASSLGGTVQETQYF,TGTGCCAGCAGCTTAGGGGGGACGGTCCAAGAGACCCAGTACTTC
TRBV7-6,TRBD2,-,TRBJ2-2,CASSLAPPAWSAGPTNTGELFF,TGTGCCAGCAGCTTAGCCCCCCCGGCCTGGTCAGCGGGGCCGACGAACACCGGGGAGCTGTTTTTT
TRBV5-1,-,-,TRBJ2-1,CASSLNRRDVNEQFF,TGCGCCAGCAGCCTAAACCGGCGGGATGTCAATGAGCAGTTCTTC
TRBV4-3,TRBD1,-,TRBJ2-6,CASSPRGTGGSGANVLTF,TGCGCCAGCAGCCCAAGAGGGACAGGGGGCTCTGGGGCCAACGTCCTGACTTTC
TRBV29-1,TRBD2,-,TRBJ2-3,CSVWGVWREVTDTQYF,TGCAGCGTTTGGGGGGTATGGCGGGAGGTCACAGATACGCAGTATTTT
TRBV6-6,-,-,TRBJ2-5,CASSYSDGQTQYF,TGTGCCAGCAGTTACTCTGATGGTCAGACCCAGTACTTC
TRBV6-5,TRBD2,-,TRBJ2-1,CASSYISGRRYNEQFF,TGTGCCAGCAGTTACATCAGCGGGAGGCGGTACAATGAGCAGTTCTTC
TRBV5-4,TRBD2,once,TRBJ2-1,CASSSRSGRIGEQFF,TGTGCCAGCAGCTCGCGGAGCGGGAGAATCGGTGAGCAGTTCTTC
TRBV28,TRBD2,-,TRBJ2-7,CASSRGTNYEQYF,TGTGCCAGCAGCCGTGGGACTAACTACGAGCAGTACTTC
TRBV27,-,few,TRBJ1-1,CASSLGPRMNTEAFF,TGTGCCAGCAGTTTAGGGCCCAGGATGAACACTGAAGCTTTCTTT
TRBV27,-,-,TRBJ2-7,CASSLVGYEQYF,TGTGCCAGCAGTTTAGTCGGCTACGAGCAGTACTTC
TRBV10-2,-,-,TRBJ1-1,CASGDTGNTEAFF,TGCGCCAGCGGGGACACCGGGAACACTGAAGCTTTCTTT
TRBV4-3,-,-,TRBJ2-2,CASSQVGDGNTGELFF,TGCGCCAGCAGCCAAGTCGGGGACGGAAACACCGGGGAGCTGTTTTTT
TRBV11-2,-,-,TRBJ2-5,CASSLDSEETQYF,TGTGCCAGCAGCTTAGACTCTGAAGAGACCCAGTACTTC
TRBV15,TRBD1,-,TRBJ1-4,CATSRAQTGEGEKLFF,TGTGCCACCAGCAGAGCCCAGACAGGGGAAGGCGAAAAACTGTTTTTT
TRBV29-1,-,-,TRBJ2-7,CSVLKDQYDEQYF,TGCAGCGTTTTAAAAGACCAATATGACGAGCAGTACTTC
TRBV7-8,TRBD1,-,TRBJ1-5,CASSARRTGLNQPQHF,TGTGCCAGCAGCGCGAGGCGGACAGGGCTCAATCAGCCCCAGCATTTT
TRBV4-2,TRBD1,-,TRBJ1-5,CASSQDDRAQPQHF,TGTGCCAGCAGCCAAGATGACAGGGCCCAGCCCCAGCATTTT
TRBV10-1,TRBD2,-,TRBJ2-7,CASSESGSASYEQYF,TGCGCCAGCAGTGAAAGCGGGAGTGCGTCCTACGAGCAGTACTTC
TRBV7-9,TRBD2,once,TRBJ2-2,CASSPPGLADYTGELFF,TGTGCCAGCAGCCCTCCGGGACTAGCAGATTATACCGGGGAGCTGTTTTTT
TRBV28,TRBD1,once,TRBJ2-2,CASRSTGVGELFF,TGTGCCAGCAGGTCTACAGGGGTCGGGGAGCTGTTTTTT
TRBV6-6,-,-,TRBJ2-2,CASSQKRQGGTGELFF,TGTGCCAGCAGTCAAAAACGCCAGGGGGGGACCGGGGAGCTGTTTTTT
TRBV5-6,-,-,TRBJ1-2,CASSLAQINYGYTF,TGTGCCAGCAGCTTGGCACAGATTAACTATGGCTACACCTTC
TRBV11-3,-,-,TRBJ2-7,CASSLDGPSREQYF,TGTGCCAGCAGCTTAGACGGACCGTCGAGGGAGCAGTACTTC
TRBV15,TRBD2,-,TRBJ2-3,CATSRGLAGRTDTQYF,TGTGCCACCAGCAGAGGGCTAGCGGGGAGAACAGATACGCAGTATTTT
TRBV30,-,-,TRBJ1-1,CAWSVGQVEAFF,TGTGCCTGGAGTGTAGGGCAGGTGGAAGCTTTCTTT
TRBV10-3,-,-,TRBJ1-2,CAISESRGSTTSNYGYTF,TGTGCCATCAGTGAGTCGCGGGGGAGCACGACCTCTAACTATGGCTACACCTTC
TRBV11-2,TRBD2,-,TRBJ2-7,CASSLVARLAGNPTKQYF,TGTGCCAGCAGCTTAGTTGCGAGACTAGCGGGTAATCCTACGAAGCAGTACTTC
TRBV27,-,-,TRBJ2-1,CASSLSTAAYNEQFF,TGTGCCAGCAGTTTATCGACAGCGGCCTACAATGAGCAGTTCTTC
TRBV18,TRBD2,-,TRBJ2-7,CASSPPGTSGYEQYF,TGTGCCAGCTCACCACCGGGGACTAGCGGATACGAGCAGTACTTC
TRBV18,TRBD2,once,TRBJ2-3,CASSPPASGHTDTQYF,TGTGCCAGCTCACCACCGGCTAGCGGGCACACAGATACGCAGTATTTT
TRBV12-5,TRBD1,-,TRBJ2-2,CASGWGTGGTGELFF,TGTGCTAGTGGTTGGGGGACAGGGGGTACCGGGGAGCTGTTTTTT
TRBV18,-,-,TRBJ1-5,CASSPPSSRGIEPQHF,TGTGCCAGCTCACCACCGAGTTCTCGCGGGATCGAACCCCAGCATTTT
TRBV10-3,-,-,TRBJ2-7,CAISDPGGPGHYEQYF,TGTGCCATCAGTGACCCAGGGGGGCCAGGGCACTACGAGCAGTACTTC
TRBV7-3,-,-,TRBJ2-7,CASSFNFFSGSEQYF,TGTGCCAGCAGCTTTAATTTTTTCAGTGGGAGTGAGCAGTACTTC
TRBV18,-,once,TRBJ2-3,CASSPIPPSRTDTQYF,TGTGCCAGCTCACCGATACCGCCTTCCCGCACAGATACGCAGTATTTT
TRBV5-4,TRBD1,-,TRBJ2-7,CASSLGQGPAEQYF,TGTGCCAGCAGCTTGGGACAGGGGCCCGCCGAGCAGTACTTC
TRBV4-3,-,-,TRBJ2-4,CASSQDVGIDKNIQYF,TGCGCCAGCAGCCAAGATGTGGGTATTGACAAAAACATTCAGTACTTC
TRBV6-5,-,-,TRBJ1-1,CASSGPMNTEAFF,TGTGCCAGCAGTGGACCCATGAACACTGAAGCTTTCTTT
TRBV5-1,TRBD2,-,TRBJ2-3,CASRSGRTSGRLGTDTQYF,TGCGCCAGCAGATCGGGGCGGACTAGCGGGAGGCTGGGCACAGATACGCAGTATTTT
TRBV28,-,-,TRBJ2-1,CASRRADFQYNEQFF,TGTGCCAGCAGAAGGGCGGACTTCCAATACAATGAGCAGTTCTTC
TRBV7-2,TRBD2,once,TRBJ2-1,CASSLARTSGRALNEQFF,TGTGCCAGCAGCTTAGCGAGGACTAGCGGGAGGGCCTTAAATGAGCAGTTCTTC
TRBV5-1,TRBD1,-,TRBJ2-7,CASSRDRVYDHYEQYF,TGCGCCAGCAGCCGCGACAGGGTGTATGACCACTACGAGCAGTACTTC
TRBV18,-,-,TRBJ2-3,CASSPPATDTQYF,TGTGCCAGCTCACCACCCGCCACAGATACGCAGTATTTT
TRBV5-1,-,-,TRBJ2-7,CASSSTPGTRTYEQYF,TGCGCCAGCAGCTCAACTCCCGGGACGAGAACCTACGAGCAGTACTTC
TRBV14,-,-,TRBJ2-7,CASSLSLGDYEQYF,TGTGCCAGCAGCCTTTCTCTTGGCGACTACGAGCAGTACTTC
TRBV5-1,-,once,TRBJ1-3,CASSLAGVSGNTIYF,TGCGCCAGCAGCTTGGCCGGCGTCTCTGGAAACACCATATATTTT